This T cell receptor (beta chain) was recorded in a study of blood T cell repertoires in COVID-19. The table came from immunoSEQ multiplex PCR; TCRdb's copy has only in-frame clones and leaves some out. Of 150,000 to 200,000 clones listed, over 70% are singletons. With 3 bases clipped from V and 2 bases from J, the junction kept 17 bases outside the gene matches. The CDR3 contains 18 residues. In germline, CDR1 is SGHKS, CDR2 YYEKEE (reference sequence). The TCR originated in a man aged 55-75 years with active or convalescent COVID-19. The V and J genes are TRBV5-5 and TRBJ2-7; 7 bases line up with TRBD1. Sequencing was performed on peripheral blood. This CDR3 reads CASSSFNIRGMLPYEQYF. Written as DNA, the CDR3 is TGTGCCAGCAGCTCATTCAATATCAGGGGGATGCTTCCCTACGAGCAGTACTTC.